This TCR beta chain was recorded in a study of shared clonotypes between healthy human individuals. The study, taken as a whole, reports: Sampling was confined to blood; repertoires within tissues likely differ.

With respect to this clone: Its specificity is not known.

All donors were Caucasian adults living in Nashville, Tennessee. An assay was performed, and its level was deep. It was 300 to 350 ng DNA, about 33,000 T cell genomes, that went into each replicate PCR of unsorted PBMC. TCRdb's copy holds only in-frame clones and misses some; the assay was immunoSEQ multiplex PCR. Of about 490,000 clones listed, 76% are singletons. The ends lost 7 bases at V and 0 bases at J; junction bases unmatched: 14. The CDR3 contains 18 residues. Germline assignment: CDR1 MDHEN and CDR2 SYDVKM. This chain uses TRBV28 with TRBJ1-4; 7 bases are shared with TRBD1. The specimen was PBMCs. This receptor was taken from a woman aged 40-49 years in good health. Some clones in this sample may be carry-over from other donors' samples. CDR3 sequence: CASTTPTGILTTNEKLFF. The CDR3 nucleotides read TGTGCCAGCACCACCCCGACAGGGATACTTACAACTAATGAAAAACTGTTTTTT.